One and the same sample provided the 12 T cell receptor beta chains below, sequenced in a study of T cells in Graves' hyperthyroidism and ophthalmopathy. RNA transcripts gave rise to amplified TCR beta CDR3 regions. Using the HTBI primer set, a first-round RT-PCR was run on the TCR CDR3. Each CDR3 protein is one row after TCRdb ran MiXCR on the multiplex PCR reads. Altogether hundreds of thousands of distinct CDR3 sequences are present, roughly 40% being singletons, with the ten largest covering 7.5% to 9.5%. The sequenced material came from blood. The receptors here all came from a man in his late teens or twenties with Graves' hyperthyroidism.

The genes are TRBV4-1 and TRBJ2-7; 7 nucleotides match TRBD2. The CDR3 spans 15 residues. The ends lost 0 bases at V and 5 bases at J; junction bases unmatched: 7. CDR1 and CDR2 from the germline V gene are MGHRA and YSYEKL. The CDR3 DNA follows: TGCGCCAGCAGCCAAGACCGAGCGGGAAACAACGAGCAGTACTTC. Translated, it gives CASSQDRAGNNEQYF.

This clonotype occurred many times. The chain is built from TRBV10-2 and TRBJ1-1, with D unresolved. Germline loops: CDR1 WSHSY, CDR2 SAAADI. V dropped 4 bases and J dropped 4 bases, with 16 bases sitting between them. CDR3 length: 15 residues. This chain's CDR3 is CASSGKYRVVTEAFF. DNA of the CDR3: TGCGCCAGCAGTGGAAAATACCGGGTCGTCACTGAAGCTTTCTTT.

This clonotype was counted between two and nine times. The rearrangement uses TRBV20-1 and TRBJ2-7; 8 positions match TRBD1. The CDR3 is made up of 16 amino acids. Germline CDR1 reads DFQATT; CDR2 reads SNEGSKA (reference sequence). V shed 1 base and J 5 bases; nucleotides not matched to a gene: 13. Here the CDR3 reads CSARALDRALGNEQYF. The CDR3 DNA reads TGCAGTGCTAGAGCGTTGGACAGGGCCTTGGGGAACGAGCAGTACTTC.

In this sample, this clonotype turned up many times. The CDR3: CASTTSAETQYF. CDR3 DNA sequence: TGTGCCAGCACGACGAGTGCGGAGACCCAGTACTTC. The J gene is TRBJ2-5, the V gene TRBV7-9, with D unresolved. Per the germline V gene, CDR1 is SEHNR and CDR2 is FQNEAQ (reference sequence). The CDR3 covers 12 residues. Trimming removed 7 bases from V and 5 bases from J, with 11 bases in between.

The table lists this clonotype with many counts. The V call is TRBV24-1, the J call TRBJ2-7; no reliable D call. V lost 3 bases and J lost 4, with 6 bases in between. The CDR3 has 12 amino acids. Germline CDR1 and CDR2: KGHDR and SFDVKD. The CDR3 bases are TGTGCCACCAGTGATGGGTCGTACGAGCAGTACTTC. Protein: CATSDGSYEQYF.

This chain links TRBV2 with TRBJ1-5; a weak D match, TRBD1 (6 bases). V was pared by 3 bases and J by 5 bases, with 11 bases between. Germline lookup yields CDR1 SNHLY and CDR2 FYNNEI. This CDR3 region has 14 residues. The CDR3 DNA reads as TGTGCCAGCAGTGACCGGGACAAATATCAGCCCCAGCATTTT. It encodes CASSDRDKYQPQHF. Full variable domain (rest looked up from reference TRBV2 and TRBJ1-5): EPEVTQTPSHQVTQMGQEVILRCVPISNHLYFYWYRQILGQKVEFLVSFYNNEISEKSEIFDDQFSVERPDGSNFTLKIRSTKLEDSAMYFCASSDRDKYQPQHFGDGTRLSIL.

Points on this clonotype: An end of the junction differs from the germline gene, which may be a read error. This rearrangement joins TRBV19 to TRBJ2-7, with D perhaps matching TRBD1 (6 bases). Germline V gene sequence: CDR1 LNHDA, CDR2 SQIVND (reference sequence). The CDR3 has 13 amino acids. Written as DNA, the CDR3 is TGCGCCAGTAGCACAGGGAGAGCCTACGGGCAGTACTTC. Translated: CASSTGRAYGQYF.

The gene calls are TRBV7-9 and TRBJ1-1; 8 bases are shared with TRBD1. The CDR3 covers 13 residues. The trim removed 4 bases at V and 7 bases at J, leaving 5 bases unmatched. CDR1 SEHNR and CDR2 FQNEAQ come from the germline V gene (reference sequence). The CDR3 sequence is CASSSDRGDEAFF. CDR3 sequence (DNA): TGTGCCAGCAGCTCCGACAGGGGTGATGAAGCTTTCTTT.

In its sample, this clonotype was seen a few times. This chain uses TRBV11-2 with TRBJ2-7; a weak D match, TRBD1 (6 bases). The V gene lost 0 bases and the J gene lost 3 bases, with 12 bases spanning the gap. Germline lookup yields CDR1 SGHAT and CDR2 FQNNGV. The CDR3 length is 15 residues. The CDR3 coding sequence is TGTGCCAGCAGCTTAGATCAGGGGAACTACTACGAGCAGTACTTC. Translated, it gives CASSLDQGNYYEQYF.

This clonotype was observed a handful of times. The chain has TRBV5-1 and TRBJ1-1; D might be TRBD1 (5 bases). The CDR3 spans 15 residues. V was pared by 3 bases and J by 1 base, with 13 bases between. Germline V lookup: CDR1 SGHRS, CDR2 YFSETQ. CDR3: CASSSADTWNTEAFF. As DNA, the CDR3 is TGCGCCAGCAGCTCGGCGGACACTTGGAACACTGAAGCTTTCTTT.

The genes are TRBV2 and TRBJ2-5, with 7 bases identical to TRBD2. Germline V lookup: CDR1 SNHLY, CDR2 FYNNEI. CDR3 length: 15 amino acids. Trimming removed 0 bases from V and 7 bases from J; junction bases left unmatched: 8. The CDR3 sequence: CASSEAGLAVATQYF. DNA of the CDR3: TGTGCCAGCAGTGAAGCGGGGCTAGCGGTGGCGACCCAGTACTTC.

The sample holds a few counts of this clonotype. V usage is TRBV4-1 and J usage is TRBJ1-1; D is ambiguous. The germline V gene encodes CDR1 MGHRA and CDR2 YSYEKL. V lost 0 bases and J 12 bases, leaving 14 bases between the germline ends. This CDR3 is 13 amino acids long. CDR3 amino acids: CASSQDSGIGTFF. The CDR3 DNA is TGCGCCAGCAGCCAAGATTCGGGGATCGGGACTTTCTTT.